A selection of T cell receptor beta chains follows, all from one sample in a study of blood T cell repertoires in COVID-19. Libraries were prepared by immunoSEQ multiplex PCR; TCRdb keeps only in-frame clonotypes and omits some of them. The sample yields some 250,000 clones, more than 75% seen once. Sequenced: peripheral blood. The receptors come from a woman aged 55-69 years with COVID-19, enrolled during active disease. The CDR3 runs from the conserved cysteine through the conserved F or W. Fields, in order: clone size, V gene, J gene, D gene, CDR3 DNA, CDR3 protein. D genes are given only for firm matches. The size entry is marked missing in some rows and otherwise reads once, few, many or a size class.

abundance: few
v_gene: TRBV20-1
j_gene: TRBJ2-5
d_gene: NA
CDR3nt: TGCAGTGCTAGTACGCGGGAGACCCAGTACTTC
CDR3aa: CSASTRETQYF

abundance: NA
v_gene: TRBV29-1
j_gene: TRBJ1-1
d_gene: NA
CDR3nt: TGCAGCGTTCAGGGGTATACGAACACTGAAGCTTTCTTT
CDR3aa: CSVQGYTNTEAFF

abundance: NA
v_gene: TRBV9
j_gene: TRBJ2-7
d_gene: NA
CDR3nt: TGTGCCAGCAGCGTAGCTGGGCAGGGGTCCCACGAGCAGTACTTC
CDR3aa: CASSVAGQGSHEQYF

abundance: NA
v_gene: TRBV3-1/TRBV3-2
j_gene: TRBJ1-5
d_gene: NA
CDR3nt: TGTGCCAGCAGCCAATCCGGGATGGACCACAGGGGCAATCAGCCCCAGCATTTT
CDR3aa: CASSQSGMDHRGNQPQHF

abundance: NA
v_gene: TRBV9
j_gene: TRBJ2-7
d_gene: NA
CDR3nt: TGTGCCAGCAGCGTAGAGGCAGCGATTCACTACGAGCAGTACTTC
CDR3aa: CASSVEAAIHYEQYF

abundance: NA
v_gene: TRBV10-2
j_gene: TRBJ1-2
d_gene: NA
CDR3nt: TGCGCCAGCAGTGAGTACGGGGGGACGAACTATGGCTACACCTTC
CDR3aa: CASSEYGGTNYGYTF

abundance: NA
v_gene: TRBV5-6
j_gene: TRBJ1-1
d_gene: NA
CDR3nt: TGTGCCAGCAGCTTAACAGGGTTAGGGAACACTGAAGCTTTCTTT
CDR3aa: CASSLTGLGNTEAFF

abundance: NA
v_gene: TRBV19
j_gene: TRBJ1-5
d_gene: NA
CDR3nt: TGTGCCAGTAGGATCACAGGGAGCAATCAGCCCCAGCATTTT
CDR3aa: CASRITGSNQPQHF

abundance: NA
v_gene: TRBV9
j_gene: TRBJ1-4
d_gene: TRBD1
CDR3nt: TGTGCCAGCAGCGTAGCAGGACAGGGGATTGAAAAACTGTTTTTT
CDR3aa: CASSVAGQGIEKLFF

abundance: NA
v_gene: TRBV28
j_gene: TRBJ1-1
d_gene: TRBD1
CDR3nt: TGTGCCAGCAAGCCAGGGGGGCAGAGAGCTTTCTTT
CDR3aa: CASKPGGQRAFF

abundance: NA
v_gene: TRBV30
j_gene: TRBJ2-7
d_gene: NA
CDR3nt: TGTGCCTGGAGTGTATCCCCGGCCAGGCGCTACGAGCAGTACTTC
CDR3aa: CAWSVSPARRYEQYF

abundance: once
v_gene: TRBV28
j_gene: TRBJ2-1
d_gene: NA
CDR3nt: TGTGCCAGCAAGGCTAGCCACTACAATGAGCAGTTCTTC
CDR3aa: CASKASHYNEQFF

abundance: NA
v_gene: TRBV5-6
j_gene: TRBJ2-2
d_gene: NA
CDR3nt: TGTGCCAGCAGCTTGGTGCAGGGTGGGACCGGGGAGCTGTTTTTT
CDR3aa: CASSLVQGGTGELFF

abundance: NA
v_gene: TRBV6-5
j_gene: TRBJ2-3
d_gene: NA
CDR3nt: TGTGCCAGCGAGTATGAGGTTTATACGCAGTATTTT
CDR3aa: CASEYEVYTQYF

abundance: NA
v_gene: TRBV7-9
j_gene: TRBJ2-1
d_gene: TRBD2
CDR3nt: TGTGCCAGCAGCTTAGTTTTTAGCGGGACCTCCTACAATGAGCAGTTCTTC
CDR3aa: CASSLVFSGTSYNEQFF

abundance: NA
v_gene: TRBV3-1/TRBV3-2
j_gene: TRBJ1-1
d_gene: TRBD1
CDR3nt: TGTGCCAGCAGCCAGGGCCAGGGGGCTGAAGCTTTCTTT
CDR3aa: CASSQGQGAEAFF

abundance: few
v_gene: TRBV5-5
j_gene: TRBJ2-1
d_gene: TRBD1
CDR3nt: TGTGCCAGCAGCTTCGACACAGGGGTCGCCTACAATGAGCAGTTCTTC
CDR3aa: CASSFDTGVAYNEQFF

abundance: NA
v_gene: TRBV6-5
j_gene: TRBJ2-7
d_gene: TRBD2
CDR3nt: TGTGCCAGCAGGGCAGGACTAGCGGGAACCTACGAGCAGTACTTC
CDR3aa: CASRAGLAGTYEQYF

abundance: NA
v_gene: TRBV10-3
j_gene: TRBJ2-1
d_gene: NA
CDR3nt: TGTGCCATCAGAGCCCTCGGGAGCTCACCTCTCAGGACCTACAATGAGCAGTTCTTC
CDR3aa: CAIRALGSSPLRTYNEQFF

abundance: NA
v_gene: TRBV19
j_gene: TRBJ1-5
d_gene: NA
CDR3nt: TGTGCCAGTAACGACAGGATCTATCAGCCCCAGCATTTT
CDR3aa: CASNDRIYQPQHF

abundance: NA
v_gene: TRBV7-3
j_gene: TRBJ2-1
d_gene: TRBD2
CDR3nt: TGTGCCAGCAGCCGCATAGCGGGAGGGGTCTACAATGAGCAGTTCTTC
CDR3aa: CASSRIAGGVYNEQFF

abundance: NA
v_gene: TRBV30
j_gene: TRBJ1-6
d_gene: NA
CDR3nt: TGTGCCTGGAGTGTGGAGGCGGGCGTCCATTCACCCCTCCACTTT
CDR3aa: CAWSVEAGVHSPLHF

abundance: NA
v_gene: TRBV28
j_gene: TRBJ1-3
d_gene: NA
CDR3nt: TGTGCCAGCAGTTTACCCCCGGGGAGGGCTGGAAACACCATATATTTT
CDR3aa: CASSLPPGRAGNTIYF

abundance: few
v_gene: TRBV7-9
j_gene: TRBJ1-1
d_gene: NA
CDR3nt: TGTGCCAGCAGCTTAGGGGCCGACAGGACTGAAGCTTTCTTT
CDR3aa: CASSLGADRTEAFF

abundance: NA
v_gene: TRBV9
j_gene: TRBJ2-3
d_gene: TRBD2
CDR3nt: TGTGCCAGCAGCGTAGCTGGTAGCGGGATGACAGATACGCAGTATTTT
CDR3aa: CASSVAGSGMTDTQYF

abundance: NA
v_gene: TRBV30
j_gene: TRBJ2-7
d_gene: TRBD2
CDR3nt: TGTGCCTGGACGGGACTAGCGGGAGGGCCAGGCGAGCAGTACTTC
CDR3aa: CAWTGLAGGPGEQYF

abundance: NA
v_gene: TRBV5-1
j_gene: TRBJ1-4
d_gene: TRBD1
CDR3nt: TGCGCCAGCAGCTCTGGGTTCGGGACAGGGGGCGAAAAACTGTTTTTT
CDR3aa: CASSSGFGTGGEKLFF

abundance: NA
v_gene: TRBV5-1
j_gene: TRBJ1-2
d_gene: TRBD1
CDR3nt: TGCGCCAGCAGCTCAGGACAGGGCTTACTAGATGGCTACACCTTC
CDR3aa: CASSSGQGLLDGYTF

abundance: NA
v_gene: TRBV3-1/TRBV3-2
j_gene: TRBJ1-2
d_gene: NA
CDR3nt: TGTGCCAGCAGCCACCCTCACCGGGGGGGTTATGGCTACACCTTC
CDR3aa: CASSHPHRGGYGYTF

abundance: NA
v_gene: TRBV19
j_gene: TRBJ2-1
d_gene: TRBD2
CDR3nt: TGTGCCAGTAGTCGAAGCGGGGGGGACAATGAGCAGTTCTTC
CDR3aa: CASSRSGGDNEQFF

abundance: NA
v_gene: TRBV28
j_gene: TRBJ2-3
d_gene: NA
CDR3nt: TGTGCCAGCAGCGTACAGTACTCCCCAGATACGCAGTATTTT
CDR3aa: CASSVQYSPDTQYF

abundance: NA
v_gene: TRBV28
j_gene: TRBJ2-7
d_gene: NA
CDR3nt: TGTGCCAGCACGCCTAGGAGCTCCTACGAGCAGTACTTC
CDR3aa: CASTPRSSYEQYF

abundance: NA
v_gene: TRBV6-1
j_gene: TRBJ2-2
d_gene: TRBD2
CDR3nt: TGTGCCAGCAGTGAAGCGTCGGTAGCGGGAGTCGGGGAGCTGTTTTTT
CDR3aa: CASSEASVAGVGELFF

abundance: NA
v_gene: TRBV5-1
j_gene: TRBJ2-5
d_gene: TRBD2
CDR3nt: TGCGCCAGCAGCCACTTAAGCCCGGGACTAGCGGGATATCCGTACTTC
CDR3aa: CASSHLSPGLAGYPYF

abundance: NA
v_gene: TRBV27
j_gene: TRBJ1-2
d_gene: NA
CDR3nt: TGTGCCAGCAGTTTTTCCCCCCTTCGGACACTTAACTATGGCTACACCTTC
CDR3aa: CASSFSPLRTLNYGYTF

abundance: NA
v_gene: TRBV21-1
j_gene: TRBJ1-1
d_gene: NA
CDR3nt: TGTGCCAGCAGTACCACAGGGAACACTGAAGCTTTCTTT
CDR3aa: CASSTTGNTEAFF

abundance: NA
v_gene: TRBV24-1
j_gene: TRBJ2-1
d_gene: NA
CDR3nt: TGTGCCACCAGTGAGTCAGGGTCGAGGTCCTACAATGAGCAGTTCTTC
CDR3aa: CATSESGSRSYNEQFF

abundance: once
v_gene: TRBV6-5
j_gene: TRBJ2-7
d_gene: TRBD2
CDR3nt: TGTGCCAGCAGTCCTCAAAGACTAGCTGACGAGCAGTACTTC
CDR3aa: CASSPQRLADEQYF

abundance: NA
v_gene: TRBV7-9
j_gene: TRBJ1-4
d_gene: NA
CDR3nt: TGTGCCAGCAGTCCAACAGGGATGGCTAATGAAAAACTGTTTTTT
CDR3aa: CASSPTGMANEKLFF

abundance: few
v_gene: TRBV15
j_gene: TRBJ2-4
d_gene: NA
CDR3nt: TGTGCCACCAGCAGAAGACAAGGAAAAAACATTCAGTACTTC
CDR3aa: CATSRRQGKNIQYF

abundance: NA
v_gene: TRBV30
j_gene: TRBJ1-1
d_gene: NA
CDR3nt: TGTGCCTGGAGTCGTCAGGACACTGAAGCTTTCTTT
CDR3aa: CAWSRQDTEAFF

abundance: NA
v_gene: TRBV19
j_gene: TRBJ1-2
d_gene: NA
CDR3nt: TGTGCCAGTACTCACCAGGGTGCTAACTATGGCTACACCTTC
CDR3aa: CASTHQGANYGYTF

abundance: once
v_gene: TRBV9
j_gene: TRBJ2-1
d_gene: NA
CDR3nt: TGTGCCAGCAGCGTAGGCGGGCTGGGTAATGAGCAGTTCTTC
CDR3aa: CASSVGGLGNEQFF

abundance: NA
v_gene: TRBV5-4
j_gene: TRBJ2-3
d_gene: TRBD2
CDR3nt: TGTGCCAGCAGCTTGGATTTGGGGGAGGGGTATTTT
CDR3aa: CASSLDLGEGYF

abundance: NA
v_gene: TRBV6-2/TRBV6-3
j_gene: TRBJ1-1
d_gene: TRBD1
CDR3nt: TGTGCCAGCAGTACGGACAGGGGCACTGAAGCTTTCTTT
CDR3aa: CASSTDRGTEAFF

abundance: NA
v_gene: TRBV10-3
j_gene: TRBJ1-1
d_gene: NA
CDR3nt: TGTGCCATCAGTGGAGCGGTCACGAGACCCACTGAAGCTTTCTTT
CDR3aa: CAISGAVTRPTEAFF

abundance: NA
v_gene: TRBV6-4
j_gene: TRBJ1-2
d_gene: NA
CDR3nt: TGTGCCAGCAGTGACGTATATGTACAGGGAATATTTGGCTACACCTTC
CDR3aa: CASSDVYVQGIFGYTF

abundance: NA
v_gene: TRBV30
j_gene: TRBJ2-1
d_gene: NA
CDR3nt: TGTGCCTGCACCGCAGGGGCTTACAATGAGCAGTTCTTC
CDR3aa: CACTAGAYNEQFF

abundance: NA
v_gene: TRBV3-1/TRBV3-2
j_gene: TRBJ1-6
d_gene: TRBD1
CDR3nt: TGTGCCAGCAGCCAGCGGACAGGGTTAACTTCACCCCTCCACTTT
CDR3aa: CASSQRTGLTSPLHF

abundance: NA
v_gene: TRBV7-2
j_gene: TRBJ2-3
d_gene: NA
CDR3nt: TGTGCCAGCAGCTTAGGGCGGGCCTCTGGTACGCAGTATTTT
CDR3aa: CASSLGRASGTQYF

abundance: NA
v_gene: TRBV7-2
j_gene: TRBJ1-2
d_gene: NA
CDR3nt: TGTGCCAGCAGCAGGGTGCAGGGCAACTATGGCTACACCTTC
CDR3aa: CASSRVQGNYGYTF

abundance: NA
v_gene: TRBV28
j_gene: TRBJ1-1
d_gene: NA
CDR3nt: TGTGCCAGCAGTGTCTTCAGGGACACTGAAGCTTTCTTT
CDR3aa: CASSVFRDTEAFF

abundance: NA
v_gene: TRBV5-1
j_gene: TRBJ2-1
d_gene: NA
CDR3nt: TGCGCCAGCAGCTCCTTAGCACACAATGAGCAGTTCTTC
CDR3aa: CASSSLAHNEQFF

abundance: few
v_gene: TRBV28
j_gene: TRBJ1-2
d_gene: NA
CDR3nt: TGTGCCAGCAGTTTCCGGGGGGCGGGCTACACCTTC
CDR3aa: CASSFRGAGYTF

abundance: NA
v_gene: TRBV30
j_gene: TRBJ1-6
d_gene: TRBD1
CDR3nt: TGTGCCTGGAGCCAACCCGACAGGGCGAATTCACCCCTCCACTTT
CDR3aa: CAWSQPDRANSPLHF

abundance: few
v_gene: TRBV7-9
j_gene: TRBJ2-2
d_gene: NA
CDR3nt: TGTGCCAGCAGCCTCCGACAGGAGGACACCGGGGAGCTGTTTTTT
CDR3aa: CASSLRQEDTGELFF

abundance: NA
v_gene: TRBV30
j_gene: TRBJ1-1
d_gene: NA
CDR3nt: TGTGCCTGGAGTGCCCAGGGGGAAGCTTTCTTT
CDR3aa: CAWSAQGEAFF

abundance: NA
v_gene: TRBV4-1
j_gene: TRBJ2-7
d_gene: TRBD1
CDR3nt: TGCGCCAGCAGCCAAGCAACGACAGGGGCGTTCTACGAGCAGTACTTC
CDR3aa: CASSQATTGAFYEQYF

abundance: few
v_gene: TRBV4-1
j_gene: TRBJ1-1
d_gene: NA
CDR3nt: TGCGCCAGCAGCCGACAGGTGGACACTGAAGCTTTCTTT
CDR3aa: CASSRQVDTEAFF

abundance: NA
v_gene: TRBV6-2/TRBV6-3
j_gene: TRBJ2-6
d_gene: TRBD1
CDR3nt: TGTGCCAGCAGTTACCAGACAGGGGCTGGGGCCAACGTCCTGACTTTC
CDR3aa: CASSYQTGAGANVLTF